The 5 T cell receptor beta chains listed next were all sequenced from one sample in a study of breast tumors, draining lymph nodes, adjacent tissues. The lymph nodes were axillary draining lymph nodes from breast cancer patients. TCRdb re-derived calls from the multiplex PCR reads in MiXCR, one entry per CDR3 protein. Here the sample spans 150,000 to 250,000 distinct CDR3 sequences, approximately 33% being singletons. The sample taken for sequencing was axillary lymph node tissue. The receptors come from a female donor with breast cancer. Some clones in this sample may be carry-over from other donors' samples.

As concerns this clonotype: A clone one base away is much larger, so this may be a read error. The V gene is TRBV6-6, the J gene TRBJ2-1; 9 bases are shared with TRBD1. CDR3 length equals 17 residues. J gave up 9 bases and V 5 bases, and 17 bases lay outside the gene matches. Per germline, CDR1 MNHNY and CDR2 SVGAGI (reference sequence). CDR3 DNA: TGTGCCAGCAGTCACGGGACAGGGATGGGAAGAGGGGTTGAGCAGTTCTTC. The encoded protein is CASSHGTGMGRGVEQFF.

The table lists this clonotype with many counts. The chain is built from TRBV29-1 and TRBJ2-1, with D perhaps TRBD2 (6 bases). Per the germline V gene, CDR1 is SQVTM and CDR2 is ANQGSEA. Trimming shortened V by 4 bases and J by 3 bases, and 10 bases separated the two germline ends. This CDR3 has 13 residues. In DNA, the CDR3 is TGCAGCGTTGTTAGCGGTAACTACAATGAGCAGTTCTTC. Amino acid sequence: CSVVSGNYNEQFF.

In DNA form, the CDR3 reads TGCAGCGTTTACAACGGAGCGGACACTGAAGCTTTCTTT. It specifies CSVYNGADTEAFF. The genes are TRBV29-1 and TRBJ1-1; D gene ambiguous. Germline V gene lookup returns CDR1 SQVTM and CDR2 ANQGSEA. V lost 5 bases, J lost 3 bases, and 13 bases lay in between. CDR3 length: 13 residues.

This clonotype was seen more than once but under ten times. V is TRBV27 and J is TRBJ2-1; 8 bases line up with TRBD2. Germline trimming cut 3 bases from V and 1 base from J; bases unmatched to any gene: 11. CDR1 and CDR2 from the germline V gene are MNHEY and SMNVEV (reference sequence). This CDR3 is built from 18 residues. CDR3 sequence (DNA): TGTGCCAGCAGTTTGGTTCGGCCTAGCGGGTTTTCCTACAATGAGCAGTTCTTC. It is translated as CASSLVRPSGFSYNEQFF.

This clonotype has a count of ten or more. V is TRBV10-3 and J is TRBJ2-7; 9 nucleotides match TRBD2. Germline values: CDR1 ENHRY, CDR2 SYGVKD. This CDR3 has 12 residues. The CDR3, as DNA: TGTGCCATCAGTGATACAGCGGGAGGACCCCAGGTC. It translates to CAISDTAGGPQV.